This T cell receptor beta chain derives from a study of blood T cell repertoires in COVID-19. Per the authors' pipeline: The authors estimated nucleated cell counts from reference gene primer amplification. This table comes from immunoSEQ multiplex PCR, and its TCRdb copy is limited to in-frame clones, with some not included. V and J calls plus clone size are reproduced from that table; the DNA served to infer D and trimming. The table has about 100,000 clones, 85% to 95% seen once. The CDR3 sequence is 16 residues long. Trimming cost V 7 bases and J 7 bases, with 25 bases left between them. Germline values: CDR1 MGHDK, CDR2 SYGVNS.

The sequence derives from a man aged 50 to 60 with active COVID-19. Sequencing input: peripheral blood. This sequence joins TRBV25-1 and TRBJ1-1; TRBD1 is a possible D gene (6 bases). The CDR3: CASILTSGGLKVEAFF. CDR3 DNA sequence: TGTGCCAGCATTTTGACGTCCGGGGGGCTTAAGGTTGAAGCTTTCTTT.